This TCR beta chain came from a study of shared clonotypes between healthy human individuals. Study results and limitations: Relative to memory subsets, naive subsets generally showed larger estimated richness. Non-shared clonotypes had lower generation probabilities than clonotypes shared by all four sorted-subset donors. The authors sampled blood alone, and tissue repertoires likely differ.

CDR1 is MDHEN and CDR2 is SYDVKM in the germline V gene. J was trimmed by 8 bases and V by 4 bases; bases with no gene match: 13. This CDR3 comprises 15 residues. This clone was observed a single time. The antigen remains undetermined. Each cell subset's genomic DNA was divided evenly among several immunoSEQ plates. Profiled with immunoSEQ multiplex PCR; TCRdb holds only in-frame clones, not every one. Altogether approximately 1.9 million clones are present, around 93% being singletons, with the ten largest covering more than 1.5%. CD8 cells classed as naive were CD45RO-negative and positively selected for CCR7, excluding terminally differentiated effector memory CD45RA+ cells.

The TCR was taken from a man between 18 and 35 years old in good health. Some clones in this sample may be carry-over from other donors' samples. Sample: naive CD8+ T cells from PBMCs. This chain connects TRBV28 to TRBJ1-2; TRBD1 agrees at 7 bases. CDR3 DNA sequence: TGTGCCAGCAGTTCCCGAGAGGAGGGGGCATTGGGCTACACCTTC. Translated, it gives CASSSREEGALGYTF.